This TCR beta chain appears in the sequencing data of a study of technical replicates of blood from a handful of donors (dated by TCRdb to 2016 to 2017). As regards this clone: What this receptor recognizes is not known. Base quality data are lacking; no much larger clone is found one base away.

Including the terminal cysteine and phenylalanine, the CDR3 comprises 15 residues. Just CDR3 DNA is preserved here, 45 bases in frame from base 1. As encoded in the germline V gene (reference sequence), CDR1 is SEHNR while CDR2 is FQNEAQ. The V end loses 2 bases and the J end loses 6 bases, and a stretch of 14 bases separates them. Library generation was performed with the immunoSEQ multiplex PCR assay. TCRdb took this table from immuneACCESS and kept in-frame rearrangements with V and J called. Such tables lack part of the clones; where checked against another copy, unresolved V genes explain under half of the gap, and the rest is unexplained. The sample table lists 80,000 to 95,000 clones, about 94% of them with a count of one. 0.2% to 0.3% of the sample is held by the ten biggest clonotypes.

This sequence originates from a human donor in good health. The chain couples TRBV7-9 to TRBJ1-5, with TRBD1 as a weak D call on 5 bases. The sample comprised T cells isolated from PBMCs. The CDR3 corresponds to CASSLSSGGGQPQHF. The bases are TGTGCCAGCAGCTTAAGCAGTGGGGGAGGTCAGCCCCAGCATTTT.